This T cell receptor beta chain was sequenced during a study of vaccination effects on CD4 cells after COVID-19. Study-wide results and caveats: The authors studied few convalescent patients and collected no early post-infection timepoints. Common cold coronavirus cross-reactivity was shown by only 1 of 255 vaccine-induced clones in healthy vaccinees.

This clone was seen only a few times. The target antigen is unknown. V dropped 5 bases and J dropped 3; count of bases not matched to a gene: 6. This CDR3 has 15 amino acids. The germline V gene encodes CDR1 SGHTA and CDR2 FQGNSA. Sequencing was performed with immunoSEQ multiplex PCR; in TCRdb, only in-frame clones are kept and a portion is missing. The repertoire holds 55,000 or so clones, with under 75% as singletons. Viral peptide pool expansion of antigen-specific CD4+ T cells preceded sequencing in the ViraFEST assay. Culturing for roughly 10 days preceded CD4+ T cell isolation. The vaccine recipients had no prior SARS-CoV-2 infection, with negative nucleocapsid antibodies. With around 9.4 ug/ml peptides and 9.5 to 10 IU/ml IL-2, a few million PBMC per well were cultured. Half-medium changes using IL-2 medium occurred on days 3 and 7.

This clonotype originated in a human donor who received a COVID-19 vaccine. Here the sequenced sample was CD4+ T cells from PBMCs cultured with SARS-CoV-2 spike peptides, taken before COVID-19 vaccination. The rearrangement joins TRBV7-2 to TRBJ2-7, with 11 bases aligning to TRBD1. The CDR3 loop is CASSPAGTGGYEQYF. DNA for the CDR3: TGTGCCAGCAGCCCAGCCGGGACAGGGGGCTACGAGCAGTACTTC.